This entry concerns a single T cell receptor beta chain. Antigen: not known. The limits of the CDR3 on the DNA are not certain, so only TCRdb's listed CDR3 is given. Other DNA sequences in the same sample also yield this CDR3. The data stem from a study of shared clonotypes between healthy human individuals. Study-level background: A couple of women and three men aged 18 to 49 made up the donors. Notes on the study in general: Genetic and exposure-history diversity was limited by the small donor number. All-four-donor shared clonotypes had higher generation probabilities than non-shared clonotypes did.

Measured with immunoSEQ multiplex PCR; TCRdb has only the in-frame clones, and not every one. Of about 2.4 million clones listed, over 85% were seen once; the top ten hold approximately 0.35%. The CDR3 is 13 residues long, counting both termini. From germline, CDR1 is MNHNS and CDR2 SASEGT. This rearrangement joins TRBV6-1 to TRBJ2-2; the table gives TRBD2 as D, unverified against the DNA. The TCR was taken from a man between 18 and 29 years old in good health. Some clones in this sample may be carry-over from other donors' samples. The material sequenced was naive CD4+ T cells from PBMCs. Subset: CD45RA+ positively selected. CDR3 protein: CASSPLRAGELFF.